These 14 T cell receptor beta chains share one sample of origin, sequenced in a study of T cells in Graves' hyperthyroidism and ophthalmopathy. Amplification of TCR beta CDR3 regions was performed using RNA transcripts as template. First-round RT-PCR with HTBI primers amplified the TCR CDR3 region. TCRdb ran MiXCR on the multiplex PCR reads and lists one entry per CDR3 protein. Of 600,000 to 800,000 distinct CDR3 sequences listed, roughly a third are singletons. Sample: blood. The receptor set was obtained from a woman aged 40 to 50 with Graves' hyperthyroidism.

J is TRBJ1-2 and V is TRBV7-2, with TRBD1 matching 9 bases. With V trimmed by 8 bases and J by 3 bases, 16 bases remained unmatched. The V gene's germline CDR1 is SGHTA and CDR2 FQGNSA. The CDR3 has 17 residues. The CDR3 here is CASSAGTGIGGDYGYTF. The CDR3 DNA reads TGTGCCAGCTCAGCAGGGACAGGGATAGGAGGAGACTATGGCTACACCTTC. Drawing the rest from reference TRBV7-2 and TRBJ1-2, the complete variable domain is GAGVSQSPSNKVTEKGKDVELRCDPISGHTALYWYRQSLGQGLEFLIYFQGNSAPDKSGLPSDRFSAERTGGSVSTLTIQRTQQEDSAVYLCASSAGTGIGGDYGYTFGSGTRLTVV.

The CDR3 loop is CAWSDGQRNQPQHF. The CDR3 DNA sequence: TGTGCCTGGAGTGACGGGCAGCGCAATCAGCCCCAGCATTTT. The rearrangement links TRBV30 to TRBJ1-5; D call uncertain. The CDR3 length is 14 residues. The germline V gene has CDR1 GTSNPN and CDR2 SVGIG (reference sequence). V was pared by 1 base and J by 2 bases, with 9 bases between.

This clonotype was detected only once. The rearrangement uses TRBV5-6 and TRBJ2-5, with 9 bases matching TRBD2. Germline values: CDR1 SGHDT, CDR2 YYEEEE. Trimming took 1 base from V and 5 from J; bases not matched to a gene: 6. The CDR3 runs to 15 residues. CDR3 coding DNA: TGTGCCAGCAGCTTGAGAGCGGGAGGTGTGGAGACCCAGTACTTC. Its protein is CASSLRAGGVETQYF.

In the case of this clonotype: A much larger clone is a single base away; this may be a read error. The chain uses TRBV7-3 and TRBJ2-2; TRBD2 might be the D (5 bases). The CDR3 extends over 14 amino acids. CDR1 and CDR2 (germline): SGHTA, FQGTGA. V lost 5 bases and J 4 bases, leaving 11 bases between the germline ends. This chain's CDR3 is CASSPLGSTGELFF. CDR3 nucleotides: TGTGCCAGCAGCCCCTTGGGGAGCACCGGGGAGCTGTTTTTT.

V usage is TRBV7-2 and J usage is TRBJ2-5; D is tentatively TRBD1 or TRBD2 (7 bases each). The germline V gene has CDR1 SGHTA and CDR2 FQGNSA. V was pared by 5 bases and J by 4 bases, with 17 bases between. The CDR3 length is 15 residues. CDR3 sequence reads: CASSPGGQLLETQYF. The CDR3 coding sequence is TGTGCCAGCAGCCCGGGGGGACAGTTACTAGAGACCCAGTACTTC.

With respect to this clonotype: Possible read error: a much larger clone is one base away. The V and J genes are TRBV7-9 and TRBJ2-5; 7 bases fit TRBD2. Germline CDR1 is SEHNR and CDR2 is FQNEAQ (reference sequence). This CDR3 is built from 14 residues. After removal of 3 bases from V and 9 bases from J, the junction contained 10 bases not matched to a gene. CDR3 amino acids: CASSFKEGGEAQYF. The DNA of the CDR3 is TGTGCCAGCAGCTTCAAGGAGGGAGGGGAGGCCCAGTACTTC.

Only a few counts were recorded for this clonotype. The CDR3 region has the DNA TGCAGTGCAGATGACAGGAGCTCCTACGAGCAGTACTTC. It encodes CSADDRSSYEQYF. The V gene is TRBV20-1, the J gene TRBJ2-7; D possibly corresponds to TRBD1 (6 bases). The germline V and J ends were trimmed by 6 bases and 0 bases, with 12 bases remaining between them. CDR3 length equals 13 residues. Germline V gene lookup returns CDR1 DFQATT and CDR2 SNEGSKA (reference sequence).

This clonotype was observed at least ten times. CDR3 in DNA: TGTGCCAGCAGCTTAGCCCACCGGGACACTGAAGCTTTCTTT. Translated, it gives CASSLAHRDTEAFF. J is TRBJ1-1 and V is TRBV7-9; no reliable D call. CDR3 length equals 14 residues. The V gene lost 0 bases and the J gene lost 3 bases, with 8 bases spanning the gap. Germline CDR1 and CDR2: SEHNR and FQNEAQ (reference sequence).

This clonotype was picked up many times. The chain recombines TRBV6-5 with TRBJ1-1; D unclear. V gave up 7 bases and J gave up 2 bases, with 11 bases separating them. CDR3 length equals 13 residues. Looked up from germline, CDR1 is MNHEY and CDR2 is SVGAGI. The CDR3: CASMRTANTEAFF. The CDR3 DNA reads TGTGCCAGCATGCGGACGGCCAACACTGAAGCTTTCTTT.

Many counts were recorded for this clonotype. This chain connects TRBV9 to TRBJ1-6, with TRBD1 matching over 11 bases. The CDR3 is 15 amino acids. Looked up from germline, CDR1 is SGDLS and CDR2 is YYNGEE. The junction had 6 bases not matched to a gene; V was cut back by 3 bases and J by 10 bases. This CDR3 reads CASSARDRGWSPLHF. CDR3 sequence (DNA): TGTGCCAGCAGCGCGAGGGACAGGGGGTGGTCACCCCTCCACTTT.

This chain uses TRBV18 with TRBJ1-1, with D possibly matching TRBD1 (6 bases). This CDR3 region has 12 residues. V lost 3 bases to trimming and J lost 12 bases, with 14 bases between them. Germline V lookup: CDR1 KGHSH, CDR2 LQKENI. The DNA of the CDR3 is TGTGCCAGCTCACCGGAGACAGGTCCCACTTTCTTT. This translates into CASSPETGPTFF.

The CDR3 region is CASSSRLAGGRKWDIQYF. CDR3 nucleotides: TGTGCCAGCAGCTCCAGACTAGCGGGGGGTCGAAAATGGGACATTCAGTACTTC. The chain couples TRBV7-8 to TRBJ2-5, with 13 bases fitting TRBD2. Judging by the DNA end, TRBJ2-4 fits better; the J call may be wrong. CDR3 length: 18 residues. Germline CDR1 reads SGHVS; CDR2 reads FQNEAQ.

This chain joins TRBV4-1 and TRBJ1-4; no definite D call. This CDR3 is 13 amino acids long. V was trimmed by 1 base and J by 8 bases, leaving 8 bases between them. Germline values: CDR1 MGHRA, CDR2 YSYEKL. The CDR3 DNA follows: TGCGCCAGCAGCCAAGCGAGAAGGGAAAAACTGTTTTTT. This codes for CASSQARREKLFF.

As concerns this clonotype: This may be a read error, as it is one base from a much larger clone. The chain recombines TRBV29-1 with TRBJ1-2; 9 positions match TRBD1. The CDR3 loop spans 14 amino acids. Per the germline V gene, CDR1 is SQVTM and CDR2 is ANQGSEA. For the CDR3, the DNA is TGCAGCGTTCCCTCAGGGACAGGGTTACATGGCTACGCCTTC. This codes for CSVPSGTGLHGYAF.